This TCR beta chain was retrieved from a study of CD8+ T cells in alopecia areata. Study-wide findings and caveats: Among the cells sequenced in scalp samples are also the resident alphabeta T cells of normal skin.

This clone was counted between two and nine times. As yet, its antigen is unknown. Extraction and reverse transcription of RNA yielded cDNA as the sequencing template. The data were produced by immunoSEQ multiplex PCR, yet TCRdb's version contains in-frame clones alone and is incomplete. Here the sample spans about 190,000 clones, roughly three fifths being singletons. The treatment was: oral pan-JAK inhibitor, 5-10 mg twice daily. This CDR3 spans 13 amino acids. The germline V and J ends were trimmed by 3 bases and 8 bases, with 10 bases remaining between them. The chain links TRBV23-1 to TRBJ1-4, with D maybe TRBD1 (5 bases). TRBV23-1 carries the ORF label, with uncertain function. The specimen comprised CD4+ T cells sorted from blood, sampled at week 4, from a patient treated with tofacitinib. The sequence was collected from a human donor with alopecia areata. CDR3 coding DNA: TGCGCCAGCAGTCAGGGGCCGGGCGAAAAACTGTTTTTT. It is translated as CASSQGPGEKLFF.